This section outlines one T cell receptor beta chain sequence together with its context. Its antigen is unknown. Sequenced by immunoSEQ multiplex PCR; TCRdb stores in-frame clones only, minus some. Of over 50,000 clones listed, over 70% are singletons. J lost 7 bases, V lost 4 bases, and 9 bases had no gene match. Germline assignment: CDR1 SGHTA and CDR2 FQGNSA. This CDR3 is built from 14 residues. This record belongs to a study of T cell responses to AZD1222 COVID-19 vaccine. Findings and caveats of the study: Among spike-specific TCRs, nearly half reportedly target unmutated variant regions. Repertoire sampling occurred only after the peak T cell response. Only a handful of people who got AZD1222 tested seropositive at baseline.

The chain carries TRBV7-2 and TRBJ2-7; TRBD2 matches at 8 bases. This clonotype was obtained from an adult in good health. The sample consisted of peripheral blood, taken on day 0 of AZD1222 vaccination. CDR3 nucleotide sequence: TGTGCCAGCAGCTCAGCGAGCGGGAGTGGTGAGCAGTACTTC. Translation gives CASSSASGSGEQYF.